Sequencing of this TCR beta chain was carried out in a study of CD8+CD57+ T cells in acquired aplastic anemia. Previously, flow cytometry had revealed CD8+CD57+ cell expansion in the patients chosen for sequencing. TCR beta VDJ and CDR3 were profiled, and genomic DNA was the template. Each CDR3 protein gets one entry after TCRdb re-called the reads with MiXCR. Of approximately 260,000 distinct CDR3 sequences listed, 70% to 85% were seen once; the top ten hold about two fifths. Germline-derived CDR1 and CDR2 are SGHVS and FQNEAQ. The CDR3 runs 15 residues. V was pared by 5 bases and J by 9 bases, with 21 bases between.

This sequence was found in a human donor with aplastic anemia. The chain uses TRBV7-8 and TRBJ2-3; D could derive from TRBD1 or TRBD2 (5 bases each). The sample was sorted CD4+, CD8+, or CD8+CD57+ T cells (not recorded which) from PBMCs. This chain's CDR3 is CASSPADGTDETQYF. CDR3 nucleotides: TGTGCCAGCAGCCCCGCTGACGGGACCGATGAGACGCAGTATTTT.